Following are 7 T cell receptor beta chains from one sample sequenced in a study of cytomegalovirus exposure and HLA in healthy donors. Repertoires were generated with immunoSEQ multiplex PCR, while TCRdb's copy carries only in-frame clones and drops some. Of around 130,000 clones listed, around 92% are singletons. Sequenced material: PBMCs. These receptors came from a man aged 30 to 39 in good health and CMV-seronegative.

J is TRBJ2-7 and V is TRBV29-1; tentatively, D is TRBD1 (6 bases). V was shortened by 8 bases and J by 1 base, with 15 bases between the two germline ends. The CDR3 has 13 residues. Germline V CDR1 and CDR2: SQVTM, ANQGSEA. In DNA form, the CDR3 reads TGCAGCCCAATTGCAGGGGCATCCTACGAGCAGTACTTC. Its protein is CSPIAGASYEQYF.

The J gene is TRBJ1-1, the V gene TRBV27; D call uncertain. In germline, CDR1 is MNHEY, CDR2 SMNVEV (reference sequence). Between the trimmed V and J ends, which lost 6 bases and 2 bases, there was a span of 10 bases. The CDR3 totals 13 residues. The CDR3 region is CASSGLINTEAFF. DNA for the CDR3: TGTGCCAGCAGCGGACTGATCAACACTGAAGCTTTCTTT.

The V gene is TRBV6-1, the J gene TRBJ1-6; 7 positions agree with TRBD1. V was clipped by 4 bases and J by 10 bases; unmatched bases: 7. Germline V gene data show CDR1 as MNHNS and CDR2 as SASEGT. The CDR3 has 14 amino acids. This CDR3 is CASSADRAPSPLHF. The CDR3 DNA reads TGTGCCAGCAGTGCCGACAGGGCACCCTCACCCCTCCACTTT.

The chain employs TRBV10-3 and TRBJ1-3, with D uncertain. Per the germline V gene, CDR1 is ENHRY and CDR2 is SYGVKD. Deletions cut 11 bases from V and 0 bases from J, with 11 bases between. The CDR3 is made up of 13 amino acids. The CDR3 DNA follows: TGTGCCGGCGCGGGAGACTCTGGAAACACCATATATTTT. It yields the protein CAGAGDSGNTIYF.

CDR3 amino acids: CASSLGGAEETQYF. DNA for the CDR3: TGTGCCAGCAGTTTAGGGGGGGCGGAGGAGACCCAGTACTTC. The chain combines TRBV28 with TRBJ2-5; D perhaps matches TRBD2 (7 bases). V gave up 2 bases and J gave up 5 bases, with 12 bases separating them. The CDR3 has 14 residues. In germline, CDR1 is MDHEN, CDR2 SYDVKM.

This clone was detected a few times. V and J are TRBV7-9 and TRBJ1-6, with D perhaps TRBD1 (6 bases). The germline CDR1 and CDR2 sequences are SEHNR and FQNEAQ (reference sequence). The CDR3 loop spans 15 amino acids. The V gene lost 0 bases and the J gene lost 9 bases, with 12 bases spanning the gap. The CDR3 coding sequence is TGTGCCAGCAGCTTAGCGCAAAGGGGGACTTCACCCCTCCACTTT. It yields the protein CASSLAQRGTSPLHF.

This chain uses TRBV27 with TRBJ2-1, with 12 positions matching TRBD2. The CDR3 has 17 amino acids. Germline V gene lookup returns CDR1 MNHEY and CDR2 SMNVEV (reference sequence). V was clipped by 4 bases and J by 5 bases; unmatched bases: 9. The CDR3 nucleotides read TGTGCCAGCAGTTCACGGACTAGCGGGGACCGTCACAATGAGCAGTTCTTC. Translated, it gives CASSSRTSGDRHNEQFF.